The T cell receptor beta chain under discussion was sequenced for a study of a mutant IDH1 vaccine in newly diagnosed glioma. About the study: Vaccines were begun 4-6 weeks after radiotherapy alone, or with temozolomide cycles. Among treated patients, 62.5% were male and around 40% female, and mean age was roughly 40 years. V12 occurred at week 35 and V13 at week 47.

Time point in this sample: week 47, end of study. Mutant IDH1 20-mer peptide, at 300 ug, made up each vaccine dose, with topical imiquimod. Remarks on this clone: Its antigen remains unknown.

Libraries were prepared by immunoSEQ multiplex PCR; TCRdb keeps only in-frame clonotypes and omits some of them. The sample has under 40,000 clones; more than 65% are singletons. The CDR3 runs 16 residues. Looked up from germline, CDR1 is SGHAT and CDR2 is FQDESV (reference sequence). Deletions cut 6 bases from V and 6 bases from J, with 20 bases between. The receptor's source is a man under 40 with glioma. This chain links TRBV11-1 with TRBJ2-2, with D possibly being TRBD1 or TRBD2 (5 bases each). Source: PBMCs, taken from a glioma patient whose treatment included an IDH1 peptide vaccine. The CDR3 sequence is CASSRLLGTEPGELFF. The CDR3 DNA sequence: TGTGCCAGCAGTCGCCTTTTGGGGACGGAGCCCGGGGAGCTGTTTTTT.